The 28 T cell receptor beta chains listed next were all sequenced from one sample in a study of vaccination effects on CD4 cells after COVID-19. TCRdb's copy holds only in-frame clones and misses some; the assay was immunoSEQ multiplex PCR. The repertoire consists of roughly 63,000 clones, with over 70% occurring once and the leading ten covering 12%. Antigen-specific CD4+ T cells were expanded (with viral peptide pools) by the ViraFEST assay ahead of sequencing. The culture ran for approximately 11 days before CD4+ T cells were isolated. No vaccinee had earlier SARS-CoV-2 infection, and nucleocapsid antibodies were negative. Antigen specificity for these receptors is unknown. This specimen was CD4+ T cells from PBMCs cultured with SARS-CoV-2 spike peptides, taken before COVID-19 vaccination. Receptors were obtained from a human donor who received a COVID-19 vaccine.

J is TRBJ2-5 and V is TRBV19; 10 bases line up with TRBD2. V gave up 7 bases and J gave up 5 bases; unmatched junction bases: 10. Per the germline V gene, CDR1 is LNHDA and CDR2 is SQIVND (reference sequence). The CDR3 has 15 residues. The CDR3 DNA sequence: TGTGCCAGTACCTCCAGCGGGGGGGCCTGGGAGACCCAGTACTTC. It codes for CASTSSGGAWETQYF.

In its sample, this clone was seen once. CDR3 nucleotide sequence: TGTGCCATCAGTGAGCCCAGCGGGCCGGGCACTGAAGCTTTCTTT. Residues: CAISEPSGPGTEAFF. The chain links TRBV10-3 to TRBJ1-1; D is undetermined. The CDR3 is 15 residues long. Trimming removed 2 bases at V and 4 bases at J, with 14 bases between. From germline, CDR1 is ENHRY and CDR2 SYGVKD.

The genes are TRBV24-1 and TRBJ2-5; possibly TRBD2 for D (7 bases). V was pared by 9 bases and J by 4 bases, with 23 bases between. This CDR3 is 16 amino acids long. The germline V gene has CDR1 KGHDR and CDR2 SFDVKD. The CDR3 DNA reads as TGTGCCACCCAAAGGGGGGGGTACGGCTCAGTAGAGACCCAGTACTTC. Protein product: CATQRGGYGSVETQYF.

DNA of the CDR3: TGTGCCAGCAGCGGCGGGAGGGGCTTTAGCACAGATACGCAGTATTTT. Translating it yields CASSGGRGFSTDTQYF. This chain links TRBV7-2 with TRBJ2-3; 9 bases match TRBD2. Germline-derived CDR1 and CDR2 are SGHTA and FQGNSA. V dropped 5 bases and J dropped 0; count of bases not matched to a gene: 6. The CDR3 runs 16 residues.

CDR3 protein: CASSSPTTRGYTF. CDR3 nucleotide sequence: TGCGCCAGCAGCTCCCCGACGACTCGCGGCTACACCTTC. The rearrangement uses TRBV5-1 and TRBJ1-2; D not resolved. Germline assignment: CDR1 SGHRS and CDR2 YFSETQ. Trimming left V 3 bases short and J 8 bases short, with 14 bases between. The CDR3 contains 13 residues.

The chain recombines TRBV6-5 with TRBJ1-2; the D gene is possibly TRBD1 (6 bases). The CDR3 consists of 16 residues. Trimming removed 0 bases from V and 8 bases from J, with 19 bases in between. Germline V gives CDR1 MNHEY, CDR2 SVGAGI. The CDR3 loop is CASSYSQTGGSRGYTF. CDR3 in DNA: TGTGCCAGCAGTTACTCGCAGACAGGCGGCTCGCGCGGCTACACCTTC.

The J gene is TRBJ1-1, the V gene TRBV7-8; the match to TRBD1 covers 9 bases. V lost 3 bases and J lost 5; bases outside the gene matches: 1. Germline V gene sequence: CDR1 SGHVS, CDR2 FQNEAQ. The CDR3 extends over 13 amino acids. DNA of the CDR3: TGTGCCAGCAGCTTGACAGGGGGGACTGAAGCTTTCTTT. It translates to CASSLTGGTEAFF.

The chain combines TRBV5-1 with TRBJ1-5, with D uncertain. V lost 0 bases, J lost 4 bases, and 8 bases lay in between. This CDR3 region has 14 residues. In germline, CDR1 is SGHRS, CDR2 YFSETQ. The CDR3 coding sequence is TGCGCCAGCAGCTTGGGACCGCTAAATCAGCCCCAGCATTTT. Translated: CASSLGPLNQPQHF.

The V call is TRBV7-2, the J call TRBJ2-2; D is uncertain. Between the trimmed V and J ends, which lost 10 bases and 9 bases, there was a span of 9 bases. The germline V gene has CDR1 SGHTA and CDR2 FQGNSA. The CDR3 is 10 amino acids. The CDR3 bases are TGTGCCACCTCACTATGGGAGCTGTTTTTT. Its translation: CATSLWELFF.

The chain carries TRBV18 and TRBJ2-5; D might be TRBD2 (5 bases). The CDR3 spans 15 residues. Between the trimmed V and J ends, which lost 3 bases and 3 bases, there was a span of 14 bases. Germline values: CDR1 KGHSH, CDR2 LQKENI. The CDR3 nucleotides are TGTGCCAGCTCACCGGTCCTTTCGAGGGAAGAGACCCAGTACTTC. Protein sequence: CASSPVLSREETQYF.

The V and J genes are TRBV5-1 and TRBJ1-6; possible D gene TRBD1, 5 bases. The CDR3 runs to 15 residues. Germline V lookup: CDR1 SGHRS, CDR2 YFSETQ. Trimming took 1 base from V and 7 from J, leaving 12 bases between them. The CDR3 loop reads CASSLWGTFNSPLHF. The CDR3 DNA reads TGCGCCAGCAGCTTGTGGGGGACCTTCAATTCACCCCTCCACTTT.

The chain carries TRBV6-6 and TRBJ2-1, with 12 positions matching TRBD2. The trim removed 5 bases at V and 1 base at J, leaving 6 bases unmatched. The length of the CDR3 is 17 residues. CDR1 is MNHNY and CDR2 is SVGAGI in the germline V gene (reference sequence). The CDR3 protein is CASSPGTSGLSYNEQFF. CDR3 coding DNA: TGTGCCAGCAGTCCAGGGACTAGCGGGCTGTCCTACAATGAGCAGTTCTTC.

This clone was counted ten times or more. The chain carries TRBV18 and TRBJ1-5; TRBD1 aligns across 12 bases. V lost 2 bases and J lost 5; bases outside the gene matches: 4. CDR1 KGHSH and CDR2 LQKENI come from the germline V gene. CDR3 length: 16 residues. The CDR3 loop is CASSPGTGGLDQPQHF. The CDR3 DNA reads as TGTGCCAGCTCACCAGGGACAGGGGGCTTAGATCAGCCCCAGCATTTT.

This clone has just a few counts. This CDR3 is CASSQGGLLRGRGELFF. Written as DNA, the CDR3 is TGTGCCAGCAGCCAAGGGGGACTACTTCGGGGGAGAGGGGAGCTGTTTTTT. The gene calls are TRBV4-2 and TRBJ2-2, with TRBD2 matching 7 bases. Germline V gene lookup returns CDR1 LGHNA and CDR2 YNFKEQ. After removal of 1 base from V and 8 bases from J, the junction contained 13 bases not matched to a gene. The CDR3 is made up of 17 amino acids.

The chain employs TRBV5-1 and TRBJ1-2; 9 bases align to TRBD1. Trimming removed 3 bases from V and 3 bases from J; junction bases left unmatched: 9. Per the germline V gene, CDR1 is SGHRS and CDR2 is YFSETQ. CDR3 length: 16 residues. The CDR3 loop is CASSSGSGQGYYGYTF. As DNA, the CDR3 is TGCGCCAGCAGCTCCGGCTCGGGACAGGGCTACTATGGCTACACCTTC.

The rearrangement joins TRBV5-6 to TRBJ1-4, with D maybe TRBD1 (6 bases). The CDR3 is made up of 13 amino acids. V was clipped by 1 base and J by 7 bases, with 8 bases between them. Germline CDR1 SGHDT, CDR2 YYEEEE. This CDR3 reads CASSLTGTEKLFF. CDR3 nucleotides: TGTGCCAGCAGCTTGACAGGGACTGAAAAACTGTTTTTT.

The chain uses TRBV2 and TRBJ1-1, with D uncertain. This CDR3 comprises 12 residues. V dropped 6 bases and J dropped 4 bases, with 9 bases sitting between them. Germline CDR1 SNHLY, CDR2 FYNNEI. CDR3 coding DNA: TGTGCCAGCAGACTAGTTGGCACTGAAGCTTTCTTT. The encoded protein is CASRLVGTEAFF.

The V gene is TRBV5-5, the J gene TRBJ2-4; TRBD1 agrees at 7 bases. From germline, CDR1 is SGHKS and CDR2 YYEKEE (reference sequence). The CDR3 is 13 amino acids. Trimming removed 1 base from V and 8 bases from J; junction bases left unmatched: 3. The CDR3 DNA reads as TGTGCCAGCAGCTTGACAGGGGCTGACATTCAGTACTTC. Translated: CASSLTGADIQYF.

CDR3 amino acids: CASSQSLGSRTDTQYF. Here the CDR3 DNA reads TGTGCCAGCTCACAGAGCCTTGGCAGCCGCACAGATACGCAGTATTTT. The chain carries TRBV18 and TRBJ2-3; the D is unclear. In germline, CDR1 is KGHSH, CDR2 LQKENI. The CDR3 covers 16 residues. Between the trimmed V and J ends, which lost 4 bases and 1 base, there was a span of 15 bases.

The rearrangement links TRBV7-2 to TRBJ1-1; tentatively, D is TRBD1 (6 bases). The germline gives CDR1 SGHTA, CDR2 FQGNSA. Trimming stripped 1 base from V and 10 bases from J, with 13 bases between. The CDR3 runs to 13 residues. The DNA of the CDR3 is TGTGCCAGCAGCTTAGAGAGATCCAGGGGAGCTTTCTTT. It is translated as CASSLERSRGAFF.

This chain joins TRBV5-1 and TRBJ1-2, with a possible D match to TRBD1 (5 bases). This CDR3 region has 14 residues. Germline-derived CDR1 and CDR2 are SGHRS and YFSETQ. Trimming pared 4 bases from V and 4 bases from J, leaving 14 bases between. The CDR3: CASSRPQGSYGYTF. The CDR3 nucleotides are TGCGCCAGCAGCCGACCTCAGGGTAGCTATGGCTACACCTTC.

The chain recombines TRBV5-8 with TRBJ1-1; D possibly corresponds to TRBD1 (5 bases). V lost 7 bases and J 7 bases, leaving 23 bases between the germline ends. The CDR3 is 15 residues long. Germline CDR1 SGHTS, CDR2 YDEGEE. CDR3 DNA sequence: TGTGCCAGCCCCGAAGGGGAGGAAGGACTCCATGAAGCTTTCTTT. Translation gives CASPEGEEGLHEAFF.

The J gene is TRBJ2-6, the V gene TRBV5-1; D remains unclear. There are 14 residues in the CDR3. V was pared by 5 bases and J by 0 bases, with 6 bases between. Germline CDR1 and CDR2: SGHRS and YFSETQ. In DNA form, the CDR3 reads TGCGCCAGCAGGGGTTCCTCTGGGGCCAACGTCCTGACTTTC. Translating gives CASRGSSGANVLTF.

This clone was seen once. V is TRBV4-1 and J is TRBJ2-3; the D gene is possibly TRBD2 (6 bases). CDR3 length: 15 residues. V lost 4 bases to trimming and J lost 0 bases, with 11 bases between them. Germline-derived CDR1 and CDR2 are MGHRA and YSYEKL. Here the CDR3 DNA reads TGCGCCAGCAGCCTTACCGGGACTAGCACAGATACGCAGTATTTT. This sequence encodes CASSLTGTSTDTQYF.

The chain combines TRBV7-3 with TRBJ2-5, with TRBD2 matching over 9 bases. Germline-derived CDR1 and CDR2 are SGHTA and FQGTGA. V lost 3 bases, J lost 5 bases, and 10 bases stayed unmatched. CDR3 length equals 16 residues. Here the CDR3 DNA reads TGTGCCAGCAGCTTGGGGGTTGGCGGGGGGGCTGAGACCCAGTACTTC. Its protein product is CASSLGVGGGAETQYF.

The rearrangement joins TRBV18 to TRBJ2-3; 8 bases agree with TRBD1. With V trimmed by 4 bases and J by 3 bases, 3 bases remained unmatched. Germline V CDR1 and CDR2: KGHSH, LQKENI. The CDR3 loop spans 14 amino acids. CDR3 amino acids: CASSRGTGTDTQYF. The CDR3 coding sequence is TGTGCCAGCTCACGCGGGACAGGTACAGATACGCAGTATTTT. Drawing the rest from reference TRBV18 and TRBJ2-3, the complete variable domain is NAGVMQNPRHLVRRRGQEARLRCSPMKGHSHVYWYRQLPEEGLKFMVYLQKENIIDESGMPKERFSAEFPKEGPSILRIQQVVRGDSAAYFCASSRGTGTDTQYFGPGTRLTVL.

The chain employs TRBV7-2 and TRBJ2-2, with TRBD2 matching over 8 bases. Germline CDR1 is SGHTA and CDR2 is FQGNSA. This CDR3 is 16 amino acids long. V shed 5 bases, J shed 7 bases, and the junction held 12 bases outside the gene matches. The CDR3 loop is CASSPFAGGAGGELFF. The CDR3 DNA is TGTGCCAGCAGCCCCTTTGCCGGGGGGGCTGGCGGGGAGCTGTTTTTT.

The genes are TRBV7-3 and TRBJ2-1; 16 nucleotides agree with TRBD2. Germline V gives CDR1 SGHTA, CDR2 FQGTGA. This CDR3 has 19 amino acids. The V segment lost 5 bases and the J segment 9 bases; nucleotides outside the gene matches: 16. As DNA, the CDR3 is TGTGCCAGCAGCCTCCTCCCCGGGACTAGCGGGGGGGGTACGGGTGAGCAGTTCTTC. Residues: CASSLLPGTSGGGTGEQFF. The full variable domain, in which reference TRBV7-3 and TRBJ2-1 provide the parts outside the CDR3, is GAGVSQTPSNKVTEKGKYVELRCDPISGHTALYWYRQSLGQGPEFLIYFQGTGAADDSGLPNDRFFAVRPEGSVSTLKIQRTERGDSAVYLCASSLLPGTSGGGTGEQFFGPGTRLTVL.